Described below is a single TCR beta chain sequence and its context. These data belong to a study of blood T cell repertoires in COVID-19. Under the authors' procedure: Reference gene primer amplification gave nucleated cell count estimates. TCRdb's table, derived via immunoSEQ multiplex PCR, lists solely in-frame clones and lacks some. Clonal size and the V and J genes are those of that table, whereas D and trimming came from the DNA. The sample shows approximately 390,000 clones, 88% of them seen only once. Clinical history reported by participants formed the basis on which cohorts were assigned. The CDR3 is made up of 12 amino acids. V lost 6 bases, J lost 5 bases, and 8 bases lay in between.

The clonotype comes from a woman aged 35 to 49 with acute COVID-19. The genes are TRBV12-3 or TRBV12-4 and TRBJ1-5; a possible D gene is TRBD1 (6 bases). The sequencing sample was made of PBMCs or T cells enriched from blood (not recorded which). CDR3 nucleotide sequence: TGTGCCAGCAGGACAGGTTATCAGCCCCAGCATTTT. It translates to CASRTGYQPQHF.